This T cell receptor beta chain was captured by sequencing in a study of OX40 agonist ivuxolimab in advanced cancers. Concerning this clone: Its antigen is not known.

The assay was immunoSEQ multiplex PCR, and TCRdb's table has in-frame clones only and misses some. This sample yields more than 30,000 clones, of which around 90% are seen a single time; approximately 10% belongs to the top ten. General study points: On average, a greater number of expanded clones characterised CD8+ T cells relative to CD4+. Relatively little clonal expansion, among the lowest observed, appeared in partial responders at 0.1-3.0 mg/kg.

This TCR came from an adult with an advanced solid tumor such as melanoma, head and neck, liver or kidney cancer. The material was CD4+ or CD8+ T cells sorted from blood, obtained in a trial of the OX40 agonist ivuxolimab.

CDR3 region: CASSDWNNEQFF. CDR3 coding DNA: TGTGCCAGCAGTGATTGGAACAATGAGCAGTTCTTC. The chain joins TRBV25-1 to TRBJ2-1; D not certain. CDR3 length: 12 amino acids. The V gene's germline CDR1 is MGHDK and CDR2 SYGVNS. The V and J ends lost 3 bases and 5 bases respectively, with 5 bases between them.